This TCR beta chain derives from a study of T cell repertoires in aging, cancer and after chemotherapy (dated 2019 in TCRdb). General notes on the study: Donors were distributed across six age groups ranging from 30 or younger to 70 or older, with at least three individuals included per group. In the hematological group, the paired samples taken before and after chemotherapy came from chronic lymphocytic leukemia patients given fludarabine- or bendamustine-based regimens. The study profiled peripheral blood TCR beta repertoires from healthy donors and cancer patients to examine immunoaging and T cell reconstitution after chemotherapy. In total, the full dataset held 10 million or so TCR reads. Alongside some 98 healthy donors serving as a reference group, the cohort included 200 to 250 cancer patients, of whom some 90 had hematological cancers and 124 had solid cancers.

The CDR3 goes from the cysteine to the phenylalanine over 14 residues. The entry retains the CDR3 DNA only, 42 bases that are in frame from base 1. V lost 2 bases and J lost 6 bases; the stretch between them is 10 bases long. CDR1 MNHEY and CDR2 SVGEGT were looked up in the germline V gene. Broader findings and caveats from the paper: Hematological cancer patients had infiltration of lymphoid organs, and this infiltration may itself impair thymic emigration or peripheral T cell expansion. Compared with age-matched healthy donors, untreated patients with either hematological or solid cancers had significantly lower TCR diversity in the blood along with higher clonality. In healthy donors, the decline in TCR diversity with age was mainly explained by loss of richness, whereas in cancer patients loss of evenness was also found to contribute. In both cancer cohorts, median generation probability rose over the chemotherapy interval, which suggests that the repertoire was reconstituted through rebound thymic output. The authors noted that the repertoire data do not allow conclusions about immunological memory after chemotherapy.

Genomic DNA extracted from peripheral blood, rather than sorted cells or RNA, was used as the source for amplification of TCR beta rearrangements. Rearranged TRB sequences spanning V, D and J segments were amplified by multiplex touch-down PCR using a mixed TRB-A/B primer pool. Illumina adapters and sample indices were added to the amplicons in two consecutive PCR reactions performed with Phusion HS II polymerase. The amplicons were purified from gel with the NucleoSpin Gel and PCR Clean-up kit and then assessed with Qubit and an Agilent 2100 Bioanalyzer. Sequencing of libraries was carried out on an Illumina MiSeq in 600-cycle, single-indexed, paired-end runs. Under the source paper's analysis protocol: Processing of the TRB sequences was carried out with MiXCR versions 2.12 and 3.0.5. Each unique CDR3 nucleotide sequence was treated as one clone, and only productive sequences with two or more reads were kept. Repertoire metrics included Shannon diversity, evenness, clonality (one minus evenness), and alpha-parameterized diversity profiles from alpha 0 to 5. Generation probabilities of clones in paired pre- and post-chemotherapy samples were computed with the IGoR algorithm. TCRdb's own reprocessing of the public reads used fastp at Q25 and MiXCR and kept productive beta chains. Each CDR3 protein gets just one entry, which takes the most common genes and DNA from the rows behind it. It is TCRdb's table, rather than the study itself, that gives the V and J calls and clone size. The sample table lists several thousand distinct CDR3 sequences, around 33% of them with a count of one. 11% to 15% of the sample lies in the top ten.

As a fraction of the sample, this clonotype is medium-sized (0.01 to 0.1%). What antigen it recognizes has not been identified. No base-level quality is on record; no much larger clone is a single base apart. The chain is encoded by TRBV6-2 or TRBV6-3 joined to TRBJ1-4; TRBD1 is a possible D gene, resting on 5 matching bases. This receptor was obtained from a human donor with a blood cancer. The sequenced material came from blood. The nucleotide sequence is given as TGTGCCAGCAGTTACCGGCAGGGCGATGAAAAACTGTTTTTT. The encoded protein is CASSYRQGDEKLFF.